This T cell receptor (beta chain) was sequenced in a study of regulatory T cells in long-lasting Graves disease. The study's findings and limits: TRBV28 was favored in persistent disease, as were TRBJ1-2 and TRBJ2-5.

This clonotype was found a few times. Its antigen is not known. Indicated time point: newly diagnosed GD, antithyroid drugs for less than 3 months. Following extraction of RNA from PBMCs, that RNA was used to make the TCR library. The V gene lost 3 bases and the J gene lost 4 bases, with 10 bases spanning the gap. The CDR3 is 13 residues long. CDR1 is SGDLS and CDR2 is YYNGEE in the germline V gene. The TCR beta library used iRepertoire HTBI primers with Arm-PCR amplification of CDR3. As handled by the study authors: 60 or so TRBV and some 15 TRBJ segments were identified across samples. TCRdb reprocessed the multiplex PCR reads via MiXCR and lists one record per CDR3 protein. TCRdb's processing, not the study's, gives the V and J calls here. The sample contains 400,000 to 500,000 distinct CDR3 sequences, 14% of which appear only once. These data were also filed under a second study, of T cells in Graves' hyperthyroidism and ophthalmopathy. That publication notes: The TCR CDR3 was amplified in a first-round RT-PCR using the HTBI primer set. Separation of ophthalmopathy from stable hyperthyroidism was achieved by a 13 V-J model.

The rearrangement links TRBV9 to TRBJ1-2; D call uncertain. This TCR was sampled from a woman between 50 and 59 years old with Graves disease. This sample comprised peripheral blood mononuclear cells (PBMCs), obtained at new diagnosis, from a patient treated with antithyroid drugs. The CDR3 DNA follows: TGTGCCAGCAGCGCCCGGGATTTCTATGGCTACACCTTC. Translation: CASSARDFYGYTF. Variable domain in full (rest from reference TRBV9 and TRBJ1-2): DSGVTQTPKHLITATGQRVTLRCSPRSGDLSVYWYQQSLDQGLQFLIQYYNGEERAKGNILERFSAQQFPDLHSELNLSSLELGDSALYFCASSARDFYGYTFGSGTRLTVV.